The rows below give T cell receptor beta chains drawn from one sample of a study of OX40 agonist ivuxolimab in advanced cancers. Using immunoSEQ multiplex PCR, the repertoire was profiled, and TCRdb retains in-frame clones only, with some absent. The data show some 22,000 clones, approximately 89% seen once. The sample consisted of CD4+ or CD8+ T cells sorted from blood, taken in a trial of the OX40 agonist ivuxolimab. These receptors originate from an adult with an advanced solid tumor such as melanoma, head and neck, liver or kidney cancer. Each CDR3 is given with its conserved first and last residue. A D gene is named only where the DNA matches it firmly. Only some rows state a clone size, as once, few, many or a class for expanded clones.

j_gene: TRBJ1-6; abundance: -; d_gene: TRBD1; v_gene: TRBV27; CDR3nt: TGTGCCAGCAGTTTGGGTCAGGGGGCTAATTCACCCCTCCACTTT; CDR3aa: CASSLGQGANSPLHF
j_gene: TRBJ1-5; abundance: -; d_gene: TRBD1; v_gene: TRBV2; CDR3nt: TGTGCCAGCAGGGGACAGGATTATAGCAATCAGCCCCAGCATTTT; CDR3aa: CASRGQDYSNQPQHF
j_gene: TRBJ2-7; abundance: large; d_gene: -; v_gene: TRBV7-9; CDR3nt: TGTGCCAGCAGCCGTTCCGACAGAAGCTCCTACGAGCAGTACTTC; CDR3aa: CASSRSDRSSYEQYF
j_gene: TRBJ1-5; abundance: -; d_gene: -; v_gene: TRBV4-1; CDR3nt: TGCGCCAGCAGCCAAGATGTGTGGGGAGACAGGAGCCGTCGGCCCCAGCATTTT; CDR3aa: CASSQDVWGDRSRRPQHF
j_gene: TRBJ2-1; abundance: -; d_gene: TRBD1; v_gene: TRBV5-8; CDR3nt: TGTGCCAGCAGCACCGGGACAGGGGACGTATACAATGAGCAGTTCTTC; CDR3aa: CASSTGTGDVYNEQFF
j_gene: TRBJ1-2; abundance: once; d_gene: -; v_gene: TRBV7-8; CDR3nt: TGTGCCAGCAGCTTTAGCCTAGACCCTAGCTATGGCTACACCTTC; CDR3aa: CASSFSLDPSYGYTF
j_gene: TRBJ2-7; abundance: -; d_gene: -; v_gene: TRBV6-6; CDR3nt: TGTGCCAGCAGTGCAGGTGACTCACCCTACGAGCAGTACTTC; CDR3aa: CASSAGDSPYEQYF
j_gene: TRBJ2-1; abundance: -; d_gene: -; v_gene: TRBV19; CDR3nt: TGTGCCAGTAGTCCCCTGGGACTCGCGGGGGAGCAGTTCTTC; CDR3aa: CASSPLGLAGEQFF
j_gene: TRBJ2-7; abundance: -; d_gene: TRBD1; v_gene: TRBV5-6; CDR3nt: TGTGCCAGCAGCTTTGGGACAGGGGGCTACTACGAGCAGTACTTC; CDR3aa: CASSFGTGGYYEQYF
j_gene: TRBJ1-2; abundance: -; d_gene: -; v_gene: TRBV6-5; CDR3nt: TGTGCCAGCAGTTCCGGTGAAGGGGCCATTCTCTATGGCTACACCTTC; CDR3aa: CASSSGEGAILYGYTF
j_gene: TRBJ1-2; abundance: -; d_gene: -; v_gene: TRBV10-2; CDR3nt: TGCGCCAGCAGTGAGTCTAGAGGAGGCTACACCTTC; CDR3aa: CASSESRGGYTF
j_gene: TRBJ2-6; abundance: -; d_gene: -; v_gene: TRBV6-5; CDR3nt: TGTGCCAGCAGTTACGAATCCGGGGCCAACGTCCTGACTTTC; CDR3aa: CASSYESGANVLTF
j_gene: TRBJ1-2; abundance: -; d_gene: -; v_gene: TRBV11-2; CDR3nt: TGTGCCAGCACTGGGGTAGGGGAAGCTAACTATGGCTACACCTTC; CDR3aa: CASTGVGEANYGYTF
j_gene: TRBJ1-2; abundance: -; d_gene: -; v_gene: TRBV13; CDR3nt: TGTGCCAGCAGTGGTTCCCATACCAGAGGGCATGGCTACACCTTC; CDR3aa: CASSGSHTRGHGYTF
j_gene: TRBJ1-2; abundance: -; d_gene: -; v_gene: TRBV4-3; CDR3nt: TGCGCCAGCAGCCAAGACAGGAACTATGGCTACACCTTC; CDR3aa: CASSQDRNYGYTF
j_gene: TRBJ2-2; abundance: -; d_gene: -; v_gene: TRBV14; CDR3nt: TGTGCCAGCAGCCGATCCCCACCAATTAACACCGGGGAGCTGTTTTTT; CDR3aa: CASSRSPPINTGELFF
j_gene: TRBJ1-6; abundance: -; d_gene: -; v_gene: TRBV19; CDR3nt: TGTGCCAGTAGTATAGATCCCTACAGCAATTCACCCCTCCACTTT; CDR3aa: CASSIDPYSNSPLHF
j_gene: TRBJ2-7; abundance: -; d_gene: -; v_gene: TRBV4-3; CDR3nt: TGCGCCAGCAGCCCCGGACATAGTAAGGGCTACGAGCAGTACTTC; CDR3aa: CASSPGHSKGYEQYF
j_gene: TRBJ2-2; abundance: few; d_gene: TRBD2; v_gene: TRBV4-1; CDR3nt: TGCGCCAGCAGCGACGAGGGACTAGCGGGGAGCCCGAACACCGGGGAGCTGTTTTTT; CDR3aa: CASSDEGLAGSPNTGELFF
j_gene: TRBJ2-7; abundance: few; d_gene: -; v_gene: TRBV10-1; CDR3nt: TGCGCCAGCACCATCTGGACCTACGAGCAGTACTTC; CDR3aa: CASTIWTYEQYF
j_gene: TRBJ1-6; abundance: -; d_gene: -; v_gene: TRBV5-6; CDR3nt: TGTGCCAGCAGCTCGGCAGGGCAGCTTTTAAATTCACCCCTCCACTTT; CDR3aa: CASSSAGQLLNSPLHF
j_gene: TRBJ1-4; abundance: -; d_gene: -; v_gene: TRBV4-3; CDR3nt: TGCGCCAGCAGCCTAACGGGGGTAACTAATGAAAAACTGTTTTTT; CDR3aa: CASSLTGVTNEKLFF
j_gene: TRBJ2-7; abundance: -; d_gene: TRBD2; v_gene: TRBV13; CDR3nt: TGTGCCAGCAGCTCGGGACTAGCGGGGGGCTACGAGCAGTACTTC; CDR3aa: CASSSGLAGGYEQYF
j_gene: TRBJ1-1; abundance: -; d_gene: TRBD1; v_gene: TRBV4-2; CDR3nt: TGTGCCAGCAGCCCAGTCTTAGGACAGGGATACACTGAAGCTTTCTTT; CDR3aa: CASSPVLGQGYTEAFF
j_gene: TRBJ2-3; abundance: -; d_gene: -; v_gene: TRBV7-7; CDR3nt: TGTGCTAGCAGCTTAGAGGGGGGCGGGAATACGCAGTATTTT; CDR3aa: CASSLEGGGNTQYF
j_gene: TRBJ1-1; abundance: -; d_gene: -; v_gene: TRBV9; CDR3nt: TGTGCCAGCAGCGTAGCGGCTCCCATGAACACTGAAGCTTTCTTT; CDR3aa: CASSVAAPMNTEAFF
j_gene: TRBJ2-7; abundance: -; d_gene: -; v_gene: TRBV10-1; CDR3nt: TGCGCCAGCAGTGAGTCGATCGGATCGAGGGAGCAGTACTTC; CDR3aa: CASSESIGSREQYF
j_gene: TRBJ2-3; abundance: -; d_gene: -; v_gene: TRBV2; CDR3nt: TGTGCCAGCAGTGAGTACAGGGTGTCCGGGAGTACGCAGTATTTT; CDR3aa: CASSEYRVSGSTQYF